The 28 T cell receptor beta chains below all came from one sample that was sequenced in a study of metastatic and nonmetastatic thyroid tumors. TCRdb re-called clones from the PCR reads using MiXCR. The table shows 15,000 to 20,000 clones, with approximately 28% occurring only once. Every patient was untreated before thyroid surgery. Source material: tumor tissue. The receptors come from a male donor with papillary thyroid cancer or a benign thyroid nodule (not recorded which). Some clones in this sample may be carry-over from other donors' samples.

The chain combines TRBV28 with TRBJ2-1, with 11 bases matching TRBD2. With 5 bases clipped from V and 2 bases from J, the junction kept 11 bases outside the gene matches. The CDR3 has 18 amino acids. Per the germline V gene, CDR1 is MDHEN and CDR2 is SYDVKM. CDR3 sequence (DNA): TGTGCCAGCAGTCCCAAGACTAGCGGGAACCCTACCTACAATGAGCAGTTCTTC. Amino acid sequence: CASSPKTSGNPTYNEQFF.

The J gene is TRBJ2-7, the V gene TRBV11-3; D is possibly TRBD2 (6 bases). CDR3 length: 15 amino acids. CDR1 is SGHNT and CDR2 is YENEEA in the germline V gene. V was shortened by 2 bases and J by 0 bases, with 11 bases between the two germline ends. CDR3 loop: CASSLSSVISYEQYF. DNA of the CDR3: TGTGCCAGCAGCTTATCTAGCGTGATCTCCTACGAGCAGTACTTC.

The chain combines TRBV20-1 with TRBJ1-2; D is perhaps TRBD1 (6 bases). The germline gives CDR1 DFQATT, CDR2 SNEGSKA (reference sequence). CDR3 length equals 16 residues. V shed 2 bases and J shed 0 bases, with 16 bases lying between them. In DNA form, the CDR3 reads TGCAGTGCTAGACTTACAAAGGACAGATCTAACTATGGCTACACCTTC. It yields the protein CSARLTKDRSNYGYTF.

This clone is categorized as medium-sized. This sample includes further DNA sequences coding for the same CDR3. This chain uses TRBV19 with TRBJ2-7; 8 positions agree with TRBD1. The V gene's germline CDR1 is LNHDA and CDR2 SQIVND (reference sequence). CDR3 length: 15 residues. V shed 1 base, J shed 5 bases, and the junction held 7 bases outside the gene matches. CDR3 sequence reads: CASSIGQGAFHEQYF. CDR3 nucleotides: TGTGCCAGTAGTATAGGGCAGGGGGCCTTTCACGAGCAGTACTTC.

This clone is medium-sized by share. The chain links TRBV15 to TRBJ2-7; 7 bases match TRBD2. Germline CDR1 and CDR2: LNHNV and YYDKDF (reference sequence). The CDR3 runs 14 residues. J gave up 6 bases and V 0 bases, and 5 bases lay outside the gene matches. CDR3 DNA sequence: TGTGCCACCAGCAGAGATCGGGCGGGGGTCGAGCAGTACTTC. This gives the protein CATSRDRAGVEQYF.

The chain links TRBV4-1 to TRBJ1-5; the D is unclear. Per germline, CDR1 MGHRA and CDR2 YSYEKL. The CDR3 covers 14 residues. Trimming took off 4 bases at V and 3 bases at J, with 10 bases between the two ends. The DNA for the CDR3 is TGCGCCAGCAGCCTAATGGAGGTCAATCAGCCCCAGCATTTT. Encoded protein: CASSLMEVNQPQHF.

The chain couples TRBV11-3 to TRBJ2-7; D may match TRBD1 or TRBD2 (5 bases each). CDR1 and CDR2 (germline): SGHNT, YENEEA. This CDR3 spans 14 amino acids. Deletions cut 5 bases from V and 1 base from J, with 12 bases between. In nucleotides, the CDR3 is TGTGCCAGCAGCCCGGGGCGGACTTCCTACGAGCAGTACTTC. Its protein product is CASSPGRTSYEQYF. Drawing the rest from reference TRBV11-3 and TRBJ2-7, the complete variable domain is EAGVVQSPRYKIIEKKQPVAFWCNPISGHNTLYWYLQNLGQGPELLIRYENEEAVDDSQLPKDRFSAERLKGVDSTLKIQPAELGDSAVYLCASSPGRTSYEQYFGPGTRLTVT.

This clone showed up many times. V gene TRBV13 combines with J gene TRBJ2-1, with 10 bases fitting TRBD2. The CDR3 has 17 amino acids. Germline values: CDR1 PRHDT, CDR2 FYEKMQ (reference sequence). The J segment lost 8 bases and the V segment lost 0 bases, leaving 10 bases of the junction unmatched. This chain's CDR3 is CASSLGPFSGGAHEQFF. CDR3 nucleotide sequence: TGTGCCAGCAGCTTAGGCCCTTTCAGCGGGGGGGCCCATGAGCAGTTCTTC.

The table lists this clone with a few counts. The CDR3 DNA follows: TGTGCCAGCAGCCTCACACAGAACACTGAAGCTTTCTTT. This translates into CASSLTQNTEAFF. This chain connects TRBV2 to TRBJ1-1, with unresolved D. Germline CDR1 is SNHLY and CDR2 is FYNNEI. V was shortened by 6 bases and J by 1 base, with 9 bases between the two germline ends. The CDR3 loop spans 13 amino acids.

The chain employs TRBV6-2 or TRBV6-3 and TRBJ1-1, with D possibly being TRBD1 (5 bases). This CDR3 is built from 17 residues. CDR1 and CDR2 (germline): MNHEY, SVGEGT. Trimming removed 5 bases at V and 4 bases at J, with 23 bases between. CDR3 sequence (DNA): TGTGCCAGCAGTGAAATCGAGGGGAGGCGGCGGTCCACTGAAGCTTTCTTT. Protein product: CASSEIEGRRRSTEAFF.

The CDR3 region is CASSLEPGRSGYTF. The CDR3 DNA sequence: TGTGCCAGCAGTCTTGAGCCAGGGAGAAGTGGCTACACCTTC. The chain joins TRBV12-3 or TRBV12-4 to TRBJ1-2; D possibly corresponds to TRBD1 (5 bases). Between the trimmed V and J ends, which lost 5 bases and 7 bases, there was a span of 17 bases. This CDR3 has 14 amino acids.

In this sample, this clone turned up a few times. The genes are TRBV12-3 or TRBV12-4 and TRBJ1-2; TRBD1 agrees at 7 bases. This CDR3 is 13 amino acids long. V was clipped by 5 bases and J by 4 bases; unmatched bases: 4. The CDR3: CASSQTGPYGYTF. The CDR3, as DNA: TGTGCCAGCAGTCAGACAGGGCCCTATGGCTACACCTTC.

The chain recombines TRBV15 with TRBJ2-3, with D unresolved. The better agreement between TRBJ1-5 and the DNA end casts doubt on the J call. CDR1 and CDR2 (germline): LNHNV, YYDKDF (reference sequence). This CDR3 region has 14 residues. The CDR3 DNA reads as TGTGCCACCAACAAACGGGCAAACACAGCTCCGCAGCATTTT. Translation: CATNKRANTAPQHF.

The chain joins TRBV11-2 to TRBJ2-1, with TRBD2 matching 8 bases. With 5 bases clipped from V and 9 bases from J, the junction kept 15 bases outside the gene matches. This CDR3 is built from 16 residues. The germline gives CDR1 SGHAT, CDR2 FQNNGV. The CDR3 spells CASSPPNAGGVSEQFF. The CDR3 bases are TGTGCCAGCAGCCCACCCAATGCGGGAGGCGTTAGTGAGCAGTTCTTC.

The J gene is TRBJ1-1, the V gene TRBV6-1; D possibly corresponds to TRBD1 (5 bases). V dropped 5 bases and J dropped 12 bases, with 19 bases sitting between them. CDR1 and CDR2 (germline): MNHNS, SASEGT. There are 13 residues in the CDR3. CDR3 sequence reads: CASSLIAGGRSFF. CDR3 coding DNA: TGTGCCAGCAGTCTCATCGCGGGGGGTCGGTCTTTCTTT.

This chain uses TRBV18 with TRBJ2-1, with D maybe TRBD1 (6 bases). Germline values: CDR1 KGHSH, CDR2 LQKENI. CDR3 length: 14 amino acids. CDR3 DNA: TGTGATAGCTCACCACCCCAGGGGACGGGTGAGCAGTTCTTC. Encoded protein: CDSSPPQGTGEQFF.

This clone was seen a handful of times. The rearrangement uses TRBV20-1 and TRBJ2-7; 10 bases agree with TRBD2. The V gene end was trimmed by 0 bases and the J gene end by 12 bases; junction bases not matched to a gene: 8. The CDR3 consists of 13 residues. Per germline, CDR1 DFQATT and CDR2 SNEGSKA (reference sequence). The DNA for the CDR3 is TGCAGTGCTAGAGATCCCCTAGCGGGAGCCCTGTACTTC. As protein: CSARDPLAGALYF.

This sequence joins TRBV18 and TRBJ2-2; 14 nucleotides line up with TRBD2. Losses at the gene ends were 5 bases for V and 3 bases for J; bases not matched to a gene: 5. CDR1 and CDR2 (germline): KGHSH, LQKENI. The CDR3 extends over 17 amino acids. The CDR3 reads CASSGGLAGEDTGELFF. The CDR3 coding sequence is TGTGCCAGCTCAGGGGGACTAGCGGGAGAGGACACCGGGGAGCTGTTTTTT. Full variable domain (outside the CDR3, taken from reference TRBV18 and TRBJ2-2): NAGVMQNPRHLVRRRGQEARLRCSPMKGHSHVYWYRQLPEEGLKFMVYLQKENIIDESGMPKERFSAEFPKEGPSILRIQQVVRGDSAAYFCASSGGLAGEDTGELFFGEGSRLTVL.

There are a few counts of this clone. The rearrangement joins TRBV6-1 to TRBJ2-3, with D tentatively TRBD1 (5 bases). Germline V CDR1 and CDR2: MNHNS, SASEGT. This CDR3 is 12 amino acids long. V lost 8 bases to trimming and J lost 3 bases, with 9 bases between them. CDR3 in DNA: TGTGCCAGCGCGACAGTAACAGATACGCAGTATTTT. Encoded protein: CASATVTDTQYF.

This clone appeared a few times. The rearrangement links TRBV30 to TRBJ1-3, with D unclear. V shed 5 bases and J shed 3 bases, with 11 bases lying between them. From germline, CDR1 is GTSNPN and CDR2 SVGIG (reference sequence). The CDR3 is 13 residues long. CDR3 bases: TGTGCCTGGGGAACGGGGATTGGAAACACCATATATTTT. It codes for CAWGTGIGNTIYF.

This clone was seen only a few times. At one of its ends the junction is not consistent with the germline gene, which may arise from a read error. In nucleotides, the CDR3 is TGTGCCGGCAGCCCAGTGGGACCTGGGGCCAACGTCCTGACTTTC. Amino acid sequence: CAGSPVGPGANVLTF. The rearrangement joins TRBV6-1 to TRBJ2-6; possibly TRBD1 or TRBD2 for D (5 bases each). The germline V gene encodes CDR1 MNHNS and CDR2 SASEGT. This CDR3 is built from 15 residues.

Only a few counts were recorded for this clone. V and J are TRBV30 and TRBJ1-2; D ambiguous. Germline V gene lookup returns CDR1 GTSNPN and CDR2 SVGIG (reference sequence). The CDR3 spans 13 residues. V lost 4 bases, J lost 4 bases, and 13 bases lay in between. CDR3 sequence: CAWNPGAGYGYTF. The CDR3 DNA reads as TGTGCCTGGAATCCGGGAGCGGGCTATGGCTACACCTTC.

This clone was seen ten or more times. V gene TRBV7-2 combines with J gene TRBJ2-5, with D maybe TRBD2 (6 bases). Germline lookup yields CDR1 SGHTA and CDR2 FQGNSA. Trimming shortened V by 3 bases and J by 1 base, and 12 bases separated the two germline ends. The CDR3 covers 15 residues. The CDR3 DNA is TGTGCCAGCAGCTTTCGCGGGGCTCGCCAAGAGACCCAGTACTTC. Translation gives CASSFRGARQETQYF. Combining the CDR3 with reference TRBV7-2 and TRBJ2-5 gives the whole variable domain GAGVSQSPSNKVTEKGKDVELRCDPISGHTALYWYRQSLGQGLEFLIYFQGNSAPDKSGLPSDRFSAERTGGSVSTLTIQRTQQEDSAVYLCASSFRGARQETQYFGPGTRLLVL.

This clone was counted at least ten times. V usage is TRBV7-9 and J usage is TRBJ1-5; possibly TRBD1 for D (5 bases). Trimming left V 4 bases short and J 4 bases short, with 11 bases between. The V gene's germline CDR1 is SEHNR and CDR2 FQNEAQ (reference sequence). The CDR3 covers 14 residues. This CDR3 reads CASSSAGGNQPQHF. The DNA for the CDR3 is TGTGCCAGCAGCTCGGCCGGGGGAAATCAGCCCCAGCATTTT.

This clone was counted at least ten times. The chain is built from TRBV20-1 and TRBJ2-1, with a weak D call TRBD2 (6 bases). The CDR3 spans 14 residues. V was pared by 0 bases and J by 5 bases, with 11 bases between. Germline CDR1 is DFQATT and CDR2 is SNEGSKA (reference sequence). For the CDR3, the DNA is TGCAGTGCTAGAGATTTTACTAGCCACAATGAGCAGTTCTTC. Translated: CSARDFTSHNEQFF.

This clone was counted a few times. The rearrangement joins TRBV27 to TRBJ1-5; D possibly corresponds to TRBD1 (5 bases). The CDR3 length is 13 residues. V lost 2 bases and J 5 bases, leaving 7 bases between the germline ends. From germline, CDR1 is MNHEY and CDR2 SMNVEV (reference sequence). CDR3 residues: CASSLMGDQPQHF. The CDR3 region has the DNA TGTGCCAGCAGTTTAATGGGGGATCAGCCCCAGCATTTT.

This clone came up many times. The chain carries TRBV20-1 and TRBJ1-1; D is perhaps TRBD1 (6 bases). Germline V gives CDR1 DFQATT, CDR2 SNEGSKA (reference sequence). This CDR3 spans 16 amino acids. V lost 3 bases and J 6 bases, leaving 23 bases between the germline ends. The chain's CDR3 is CSASRYGRGGLAEAFF. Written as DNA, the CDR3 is TGCAGTGCTAGTCGTTATGGCAGGGGCGGTTTGGCTGAAGCTTTCTTT.

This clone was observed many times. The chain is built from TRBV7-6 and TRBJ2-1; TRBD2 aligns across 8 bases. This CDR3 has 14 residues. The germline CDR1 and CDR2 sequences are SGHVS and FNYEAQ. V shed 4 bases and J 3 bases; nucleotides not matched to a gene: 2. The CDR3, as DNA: TGTGCCAGCAGCTCACTAGCGGACTACAATGAGCAGTTCTTC. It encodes CASSSLADYNEQFF.